The entry below gives a single TCR beta chain sequence along with its context. Its target is unknown. V gave up 6 bases and J gave up 1 base; unmatched junction bases: 7. Germline loops: CDR1 ENHRY, CDR2 SYGVKD. The CDR3 loop spans 15 amino acids. The data were taken from a study of cytomegalovirus exposure and HLA in healthy donors. Broader study findings: Despite most TCR sequences being rare, some public TCRs occurred in many donors.

The PCR made use of 60 Vbeta and 13 Jbeta primers. Sequencing was performed with immunoSEQ multiplex PCR; in TCRdb, only in-frame clones are kept and a portion is missing. In the table there are approximately 120,000 clones, about 83% of which are singletons. This TCR was sampled from a man aged 30-40 years in good health and CMV-seronegative. The sequenced sample consisted of PBMCs. The gene calls are TRBV10-3 and TRBJ1-2; TRBD1 matches at 8 bases. The CDR3 region is CAISGTGASNYGYTF. The CDR3 DNA follows: TGTGCCATCAGCGGGACAGGAGCCAGTAACTATGGCTACACCTTC.